Below are 22 T cell receptor beta chains sequenced from a single sample in a study of T cells expressing NK-cell markers. TCRdb derives one entry per CDR3 protein from the 5' RACE reads, leaving out DNA. This sample contains about 550,000 distinct CDR3 sequences. Material: blood T cells: a sorted CD56 or NKG2C T cell subset, CD4+ or CD8+ T cells, or bulk PBMC T cells (not recorded which). The origin of the receptors is a man younger than 35 in good health.

The rearrangement uses TRBV29-1 and TRBJ2-3; there is no DNA to check the TCRdb D call of TRBD1. Germline-derived CDR1 and CDR2 are SQVTM and ANQGSEA. The CDR3 consists of 13 residues. The CDR3 reads CSVVRGLTDTQYF.

This chain joins TRBV4-2 and TRBJ2-3; no DNA is available, so the TRBD2 call from TCRdb remains unchecked. CDR1 and CDR2 from the germline V gene are LGHNA and YNFKEQ. This CDR3 has 15 amino acids. CDR3 loop: CAIGLLDSNRDTQYF.

V and J are TRBV7-8 and TRBJ2-1; TCRdb indicates TRBD2, and absent DNA this call remains unverified. Germline V gene lookup returns CDR1 SGHVS and CDR2 FQNEAQ. The CDR3 totals 18 residues. The CDR3: CASSFGTSGRSALDEQFF.

The chain couples TRBV5-6 to TRBJ2-1. The CDR3 sequence is 14 residues long. Germline CDR1 reads SGHDT; CDR2 reads YYEEEE. The CDR3 is CASSDSITRTEQFF.

The V and J genes are TRBV11-2 and TRBJ1-3. There are 16 residues in the CDR3. Germline CDR1 and CDR2: SGHAT and FQNNGV. CDR3 sequence reads: CASIPFRGPGGNTIYF.

The rearrangement joins TRBV7-9 to TRBJ1-6; TCRdb's assignment of TRBD1 cannot be checked, as there is no DNA. The CDR3 contains 17 residues. Looked up from germline, CDR1 is SEHNR and CDR2 is FQNEAQ (reference sequence). The CDR3 loop reads CASSPGWTDRGFLPLHF. The variable domain in full, completed from reference TRBV7-9 and TRBJ1-6, reads DTGVSQNPRHKITKRGQNVTFRCDPISEHNRLYWYRQTLGQGPEFLTYFQNEAQLEKSRLLSDRFSAERPKGSFSTLEIQRTEQGDSAMYLCASSPGWTDRGFLPLHFGNGTRLTVT.

V usage is TRBV4-2 and J usage is TRBJ2-1; lacking DNA, the TRBD2 call made by TCRdb goes unchecked. Germline CDR1 and CDR2: LGHNA and YNFKEQ. The CDR3 has 12 residues. CDR3 protein: CASSQGGNEQFF.

The chain recombines TRBV20-1 with TRBJ1-2; no DNA is available, so the TRBD1 call from TCRdb remains unchecked. Germline V gene sequence: CDR1 DFQATT, CDR2 SNEGSKA (reference sequence). The CDR3 has 16 residues. CDR3 sequence reads: CSAYTGTGGSNYGYTF.

The rearrangement joins TRBV7-8 to TRBJ2-1; TCRdb lists TRBD1, though no DNA is available to test this call. The CDR3 totals 16 residues. Germline V lookup: CDR1 SGHVS, CDR2 FQNEAQ. The chain's CDR3 is CASSLEIGDRGNEQFF. The full variable domain, its missing parts supplied by reference TRBV7-8 and TRBJ2-1, is GAGVSQSPRYKVAKRGQDVALRCDPISGHVSLFWYQQALGQGPEFLTYFQNEAQLDKSGLPSDRFFAERPEGSVSTLKIQRTQQEDSAVYLCASSLEIGDRGNEQFFGPGTRLTVL.

The rearrangement links TRBV5-4 to TRBJ2-3; the D gene TCRdb calls, TRBD2, cannot be checked with no DNA. The CDR3 has 17 amino acids. CDR1 is SGHNT and CDR2 is YYREEE in the germline V gene (reference sequence). The CDR3 is CASSLSGLAGVADTQYF.

This sequence joins TRBV7-9 and TRBJ2-6; there is no DNA to check the TCRdb D call of TRBD1. Germline CDR1 reads SEHNR; CDR2 reads FQNEAQ (reference sequence). CDR3 length: 17 residues. The CDR3 sequence: CASSSLGTGAGANVLTF. Based on the CDR3 plus reference TRBV7-9 and TRBJ2-6, the full variable domain is DTGVSQNPRHKITKRGQNVTFRCDPISEHNRLYWYRQTLGQGPEFLTYFQNEAQLEKSRLLSDRFSAERPKGSFSTLEIQRTEQGDSAMYLCASSSLGTGAGANVLTFGAGSRLTVL.

The genes are TRBV15 and TRBJ1-3; TCRdb calls TRBD1, which cannot be checked without DNA. Germline V gives CDR1 LNHNV, CDR2 YYDKDF (reference sequence). This CDR3 spans 16 amino acids. The chain's CDR3 is CATSSLDRPSGNTIYF. Complete variable domain (other parts from reference TRBV15 and TRBJ1-3): DAMVIQNPRYQVTQFGKPVTLSCSQTLNHNVMYWYQQKSSQAPKLLFHYYDKDFNNEADTPDNFQSRRPNTSFCFLDIRSPGLGDTAMYLCATSSLDRPSGNTIYFGEGSWLTVV.

V usage is TRBV5-6 and J usage is TRBJ2-1; TCRdb names TRBD2, which stays unverified in the absence of DNA. The germline V gene has CDR1 SGHDT and CDR2 YYEEEE. The CDR3 is 17 amino acids. The CDR3 loop is CASSFYGTSGSHNEQFF.

The J gene is TRBJ2-1, the V gene TRBV6-2 or TRBV6-3; there is no DNA to check the TCRdb D call of TRBD1. The CDR3 extends over 14 amino acids. Germline V lookup: CDR1 MNHEY, CDR2 SVGEGT. The CDR3 loop is CASSDLNRAHEQFF.

The chain combines TRBV5-1 with TRBJ2-3; the D call of TRBD2 rests on TCRdb alone, since no DNA is present to check it. CDR3 length: 17 amino acids. Germline assignment: CDR1 SGHRS and CDR2 YFSETQ. CDR3 residues: CASSLGSSGSGTDTQYF.

The chain joins TRBV5-6 to TRBJ2-5. Germline CDR1 is SGHDT and CDR2 is YYEEEE. This CDR3 has 12 amino acids. The CDR3 sequence: CASSYERETQYF.

CDR3 protein: CASSSPSRDEQYF. The genes are TRBV7-9 and TRBJ2-7; as DNA is missing, the TRBD1 call by TCRdb cannot be tested. CDR1 is SEHNR, CDR2 FQNEAQ, per germline (reference sequence). The CDR3 runs to 13 residues. Complete variable domain (other parts from reference TRBV7-9 and TRBJ2-7): DTGVSQNPRHKITKRGQNVTFRCDPISEHNRLYWYRQTLGQGPEFLTYFQNEAQLEKSRLLSDRFSAERPKGSFSTLEIQRTEQGDSAMYLCASSSPSRDEQYFGPGTRLTVT.

The chain has TRBV7-9 and TRBJ2-1; TCRdb designates TRBD2, a call that cannot be tested without DNA. The CDR3 is made up of 16 amino acids. Looked up from germline, CDR1 is SEHNR and CDR2 is FQNEAQ (reference sequence). The CDR3: CASSSIAKSSYNEQFF.

V gene TRBV12-3 or TRBV12-4 combines with J gene TRBJ1-1. The length of the CDR3 is 15 residues. This chain's CDR3 is CASSERKVVSTEAFF.

The rearrangement joins TRBV12-3 or TRBV12-4 to TRBJ1-6; the TRBD1 assignment by TCRdb is unverifiable without DNA. The CDR3 has 13 amino acids. The CDR3 reads CASRPGQNSPLHF.

The chain uses TRBV20-1 and TRBJ2-5; the TCRdb call, TRBD2, lacks DNA for checking. This CDR3 is built from 16 residues. CDR1 is DFQATT and CDR2 is SNEGSKA in the germline V gene (reference sequence). CDR3 amino acids: CSAPLGPSGGQETQYF.

The gene calls are TRBV29-1 and TRBJ1-2; with no DNA, the TCRdb D assignment of TRBD1 cannot be verified. Germline V gives CDR1 SQVTM, CDR2 ANQGSEA. The CDR3 is 12 residues long. This chain's CDR3 is CSVFRGSYGYTF.